Detailed here is one T cell receptor beta chain. Its recognized antigen is unknown. No much larger clonotype is one base removed from it; base qualities were not supplied. The record originates from a study of PD-1 blockade in classical Hodgkin lymphoma (TCRdb year 2020). Background for the entire study: Nivolumab dosing was 3 mg/kg intravenously every 2 weeks, continuing until either disease progression or unacceptable toxicity. The study used CyTOF and TCR beta sequencing to define a peripheral blood immune signature of response to PD-1 blockade in classical Hodgkin lymphoma. What the authors observed across the whole study: Only a single clinical trial cohort was studied, and what caused the repertoire differences, possibly disease activity or prior therapy, remained undefined. Diversity was lower in patients who began nivolumab less than 1 year after ASCT, so these patients were left out of later analyses to avoid confounding by immune reconstitution. CD4+ but not CD8+ TCR diversity rose significantly by C4D1 (p=0.0027 vs p=0.16), most apparent in complete responders (p=0.02). Baseline diversity similar to that of newly diagnosed patients was observed in trial patients achieving complete response, whereas significantly lower diversity was observed in partial responders and progressors. Newly diagnosed patients were reported to have lower baseline TCR diversity than healthy donors, and relapsed/refractory patients were reported to have lower baseline TCR diversity still.

The time point label of this sample denotes: cycle 1 day 1 (C1D1), immediately before nivolumab initiation. All trial patients had relapsed after autologous stem cell transplantation, with cohorts A, B and C differing in prior brentuximab vedotin exposure. The trial cohort was composed of approximately 60 patients with relapsed/refractory classical Hodgkin lymphoma, for whom complete response, partial response or progressive disease was recorded as best overall response. Trial patients were treated with single-agent nivolumab in the multi-cohort phase II CheckMate 205 trial. An independent review committee assessed best overall response by applying the 2007 International Working Group response criteria. PBMCs from the trial were collected at three points: immediately before nivolumab initiation (C1D1), and during therapy at cycle 2 day 1 and cycle 4 day 1. Peripheral blood was collected in 8 mL Vacutainer Cell Preparation Tubes, from which PBMCs were isolated by centrifugation and then cryopreserved.

Genomic DNA was isolated using the Qiagen DNeasy kit from unsorted PBMCs as well as from negatively selected CD4+ and CD8+ fractions. Using primers that anneal to V and J segments, immunoSEQ multiplex PCR amplified the TCR beta CDR3 regions. A synthetic immune receptor repertoire was used to minimize amplification bias, and any residual bias was removed computationally once sequencing was done. The authors processed their data as follows. Repertoire diversity was quantified as the Shannon entropy index using custom Python scripts. Unsorted, CD4+ and CD8+ repertoires were examined separately, except in combined analyses, for which CD4+ and CD8+ sequences were merged in silico. A clone was considered expanded if an increase in frequency of at least 2-fold after treatment relative to C1D1 was found, and a pseudocount of 0.5 was applied to clones undetected at baseline. Singleton clones were defined as clones with 0 or 1 copy at C1D1, and non-singleton clones were defined as clones with 2 or more copies. By matching protein sequences in sorted samples from the same patient, clones expanded in unsorted samples were annotated as CD4+, CD8+ or unknown. Wilcoxon tests were applied to paired samples to test diversity changes from C1D1 to C4D1. This immuneACCESS table, as held by TCRdb, lists in-frame sequences with V and J called but not all clones. Of the missing ones, under half trace to an unresolved V gene in checked studies; the others have no known cause. V, J and clone size were drawn from that table, and D and trimming were deduced from the DNA. A total of tens of thousands of clones appear in this sample, about 77% of them only once. The ten largest clones take up about an eighth of the sample.

The specimen comprised peripheral blood mononuclear cells (PBMCs), sampled at baseline. This sequence was found in a human donor with classical Hodgkin lymphoma.

The CDR3 sequence is CASRQGLTHTGELFF. The bases read TGTGCCAGCAGACAAGGACTGACCCACACCGGGGAGCTGTTTTTT. The chain links TRBV11-2 with TRBJ2-2; a tentative D call is TRBD2 (5 bases match). From cysteine to phenylalanine, the CDR3 is 15 amino acids long. CDR3 DNA only is kept here, 45 bases in frame from base 1. V loses 6 bases, J loses 3 bases, and the germline ends lie 14 bases apart. According to the germline V gene, CDR1 reads SGHAT and CDR2 reads FQNNGV. Full variable domain (CDR3 extended with the reference TRBV11-2 and TRBJ2-2 proteins): EAGVAQSPRYKIIEKRQSVAFWCNPISGHATLYWYQQILGQGPKLLIQFQNNGVVDDSQLPKDRFSAERLKGVDSTLKIQPAKLEDSAVYLCASRQGLTHTGELFFGEGSRLTVL.